Following are 29 T cell receptor beta chains from one sample sequenced in a study of blood T cell repertoires in COVID-19. Some clones are missing from TCRdb's copy, which holds only in-frame ones; the method was immunoSEQ multiplex PCR. The sample has 130,000 to 150,000 clones; 80% to 90% are singletons. Sequenced: peripheral blood. These receptors were collected from a woman aged 60 to 75 with COVID-19, enrolled during active disease.

The chain employs TRBV7-9 and TRBJ2-5, with 8 bases that match TRBD2. This CDR3 is built from 15 residues. Losses at the gene ends were 2 bases for V and 5 bases for J; bases not matched to a gene: 7. CDR1 SEHNR and CDR2 FQNEAQ come from the germline V gene (reference sequence). CDR3 region: CASSLTGLASETQYF. CDR3 coding DNA: TGTGCCAGCAGCTTAACTGGACTAGCTAGCGAGACCCAGTACTTC.

This chain links TRBV6-5 with TRBJ1-5, with D perhaps matching TRBD1 (5 bases). Trimming shortened V by 0 bases and J by 5 bases, and 11 bases separated the two germline ends. Germline-derived CDR1 and CDR2 are MNHEY and SVGAGI. CDR3 length equals 15 residues. The CDR3, as DNA: TGTGCCAGCAGTTACTCGAGACAGCCAGATCAGCCCCAGCATTTT. It is translated as CASSYSRQPDQPQHF.

The CDR3 nucleotides read TGTGCCAGCACTAAGGGAGGGACGGTGGGCTACGAGCAGTACTTC. Translating gives CASTKGGTVGYEQYF. The chain combines TRBV6-5 with TRBJ2-7; 7 bases map to TRBD2. V trimming: 7 bases; J trimming: 3 bases; junction bases outside the gene matches: 12. CDR1 and CDR2 (germline): MNHEY, SVGAGI. This CDR3 is 15 amino acids long.

The chain employs TRBV21-1 and TRBJ1-2; the table's D gene call, TRBD1, was not cross checked with the DNA. TRBV21-1 is listed as a pseudogene. This CDR3 has 15 residues. The CDR3 coding sequence is TGTGCCAGCAGCGCTGGAGCTACAGGAAACTATGGCTACACCTTC. It specifies CASSAGATGNYGYTF.

The chain combines TRBV19 with TRBJ2-1; maybe TRBD2 (6 bases). V lost 0 bases and J lost 10, with 10 bases in between. The CDR3 covers 13 residues. Germline assignment: CDR1 LNHDA and CDR2 SQIVND (reference sequence). CDR3 coding DNA: TGTGCCAGTAGTATAGACCTAGCGAGGGAGCAGTTCTTC. Protein sequence: CASSIDLAREQFF.

The V gene is TRBV7-3, the J gene TRBJ1-5, with 7 bases that match TRBD1. Per the germline V gene, CDR1 is SGHTA and CDR2 is FQGTGA. Trimming at V came to 3 bases and at J to 1 base, leaving 9 bases not matched to a gene. This CDR3 has 17 residues. CDR3: CASSFGTVKGSNQPQHF. In DNA, the CDR3 is TGTGCCAGCAGCTTTGGGACAGTGAAGGGGAGCAATCAGCCCCAGCATTTT.

The V gene is TRBV3-1 (or the pseudogene TRBV3-2), the J gene TRBJ1-1; 8 nucleotides line up with TRBD1. The CDR3 runs 14 residues. V trimming: 4 bases; J trimming: 7 bases; junction bases outside the gene matches: 8. Looked up from germline, CDR1 is LGHDT and CDR2 is YNNKEL (reference sequence). The CDR3 protein is CASSRLAGQDEAFF. The CDR3, as DNA: TGTGCCAGCAGCCGTCTGGCGGGACAGGATGAAGCTTTCTTT.

This chain joins TRBV7-9 and TRBJ2-7, with 8 bases identical to TRBD1. The germline V gene has CDR1 SEHNR and CDR2 FQNEAQ (reference sequence). The CDR3 covers 14 residues. The J segment lost 5 bases and the V segment lost 6 bases, leaving 9 bases of the junction unmatched. In nucleotides, the CDR3 is TGTGCCAGCAGGGGCGGGCAGGGGGCCGACGAGCAGTACTTC. Amino acid sequence: CASRGGQGADEQYF. Variable domain in full (rest from reference TRBV7-9 and TRBJ2-7): DTGVSQNPRHKITKRGQNVTFRCDPISEHNRLYWYRQTLGQGPEFLTYFQNEAQLEKSRLLSDRFSAERPKGSFSTLEIQRTEQGDSAMYLCASRGGQGADEQYFGPGTRLTVT.

This sequence joins TRBV7-9 and TRBJ1-1, with D unclear. The length of the CDR3 is 13 residues. With 3 bases removed from V and 8 bases from J, the gap between germline ends came to 13 bases. Germline CDR1 reads SEHNR; CDR2 reads FQNEAQ (reference sequence). The CDR3 DNA reads as TGTGCCAGCAGCTTGGGCCAGGTGGAAGAAGCTTTCTTT. Translated, it gives CASSLGQVEEAFF.

The chain is built from TRBV5-4 and TRBJ1-1; 10 nucleotides agree with TRBD1. Trimming took 4 bases from V and 4 from J; bases not matched to a gene: 13. The CDR3 runs to 17 residues. Germline-derived CDR1 and CDR2 are SGHNT and YYREEE (reference sequence). The CDR3 nucleotides are TGTGCCAGCAGCCCCCGGACAGGGGGATTTATGGGCACTGAAGCTTTCTTT. This sequence encodes CASSPRTGGFMGTEAFF.

V gene TRBV10-3 combines with J gene TRBJ1-4; TRBD1 aligns across 11 bases. V lost 0 bases, J lost 7 bases, and 4 bases stayed unmatched. Germline V gives CDR1 ENHRY, CDR2 SYGVKD. This CDR3 has 16 residues. The CDR3 region is CAISESAGQGGEKLFF. The CDR3 DNA reads TGTGCCATCAGTGAGTCCGCGGGACAGGGGGGTGAAAAACTGTTTTTT.

The rearrangement uses TRBV6-5 and TRBJ1-2, with TRBD1 identical over 7 bases. The CDR3 contains 14 residues. V shed 0 bases and J 2 bases; nucleotides not matched to a gene: 0. Germline V CDR1 and CDR2: MNHEY, SVGAGI. This CDR3 reads CASSYSTGNYGYTF. The CDR3 DNA reads TGTGCCAGCAGTTACTCGACAGGGAACTATGGCTACACCTTC.

The chain combines TRBV11-2 with TRBJ2-5, with 13 nucleotides matching TRBD2. The trim removed 0 bases at V and 2 bases at J, leaving 9 bases unmatched. The CDR3 loop spans 19 amino acids. From germline, CDR1 is SGHAT and CDR2 FQNNGV. DNA of the CDR3: TGTGCCAGCAGCTTAGAGGGTTTGGGACTAGCGGGGCTGCAAGAGACCCAGTACTTC. Protein: CASSLEGLGLAGLQETQYF. The full variable domain, completed using reference TRBV11-2 and TRBJ2-5, is EAGVAQSPRYKIIEKRQSVAFWCNPISGHATLYWYQQILGQGPKLLIQFQNNGVVDDSQLPKDRFSAERLKGVDSTLKIQPAKLEDSAVYLCASSLEGLGLAGLQETQYFGPGTRLLVL.

The rearrangement joins TRBV7-8 to TRBJ1-2, with D perhaps TRBD1 (6 bases). The CDR3 is 13 amino acids. Trimming cost V 6 bases and J 14 bases, with 22 bases left between them. Germline-derived CDR1 and CDR2 are SGHVS and FQNEAQ. CDR3: CASSDGQTMAWTF. CDR3 bases: TGTGCCAGCAGTGACGGACAGACTATGGCTTGGACCTTC.

In its sample, this clone was seen once. This rearrangement joins TRBV7-2 to TRBJ1-1; D is possibly TRBD1 (6 bases). Germline CDR1 SGHTA, CDR2 FQGNSA. Trimming pared 4 bases from V and 4 bases from J, leaving 7 bases between. CDR3 length: 12 residues. The DNA of the CDR3 is TGTGCCAGCAGCTCACAGGGCACTGAAGCTTTCTTT. Protein product: CASSSQGTEAFF.

V is TRBV9 and J is TRBJ2-2, with a possible D match to TRBD1 (6 bases). Germline V gene data show CDR1 as SGDLS and CDR2 as YYNGEE. Trimming shortened V by 0 bases and J by 5 bases, and 14 bases separated the two germline ends. This CDR3 region has 16 residues. This chain's CDR3 is CASSVVEGGRTGELFF. CDR3 in DNA: TGTGCCAGCAGCGTAGTGGAAGGGGGTAGGACCGGGGAGCTGTTTTTT.

In DNA form, the CDR3 reads TGTGCCAGCAGGGACAGCCCCTCGTCGGGCTACACCTTC. It yields the protein CASRDSPSSGYTF. V and J are TRBV2 and TRBJ1-2; D perhaps matches TRBD1 (6 bases). The CDR3 has 13 residues. Trimming removed 6 bases from V and 8 bases from J, with 16 bases in between. The germline CDR1 and CDR2 sequences are SNHLY and FYNNEI.

The V gene is TRBV27, the J gene TRBJ2-5; 8 bases map to TRBD2. The CDR3 length is 15 residues. After removal of 0 bases from V and 4 bases from J, the junction contained 4 bases not matched to a gene. Germline V lookup: CDR1 MNHEY, CDR2 SMNVEV (reference sequence). The CDR3, as DNA: TGTGCCAGCAGTTTATCCCGGGGGGGGCGAGAGACCCAGTACTTC. Protein product: CASSLSRGGRETQYF.

This clone appeared once. The chain joins TRBV19 to TRBJ1-6; 9 bases align to TRBD1. The germline CDR1 and CDR2 sequences are LNHDA and SQIVND (reference sequence). The CDR3 spans 14 residues. Germline trimming cut 5 bases from V and 8 bases from J; bases unmatched to any gene: 4. CDR3: CASSPDRGYSPLHF. CDR3 DNA: TGTGCCAGTAGTCCGGACAGGGGATATTCACCCCTCCACTTT.

The V and J genes are TRBV11-3 and TRBJ2-3; D not resolved. The CDR3 length is 16 residues. CDR1 and CDR2 from the germline V gene are SGHNT and YENEEA. V was trimmed by 5 bases and J by 2 bases, leaving 17 bases between them. The DNA for the CDR3 is TGTGCCAGCAGCCCCGGGTCTTCCGCAAACACAGATACGCAGTATTTT. Translating gives CASSPGSSANTDTQYF. The full variable domain, with the rest looked up from reference TRBV11-3 and TRBJ2-3, is EAGVVQSPRYKIIEKKQPVAFWCNPISGHNTLYWYLQNLGQGPELLIRYENEEAVDDSQLPKDRFSAERLKGVDSTLKIQPAELGDSAVYLCASSPGSSANTDTQYFGPGTRLTVL.

This chain links TRBV7-9 with TRBJ1-1; 7 bases agree with TRBD1. The CDR3 runs to 13 residues. Unmatched junction bases numbered 5, after V lost 5 bases and J lost 5 bases. Germline CDR1 and CDR2: SEHNR and FQNEAQ (reference sequence). CDR3 sequence: CASSLDRLTEAFF. DNA for the CDR3: TGTGCCAGCAGCCTGGACAGGTTGACTGAAGCTTTCTTT.

V gene TRBV25-1 combines with J gene TRBJ2-2; the match to TRBD1 covers 9 bases. The V and J ends lost 1 base and 6 bases, in that order; junction bases with no gene match: 9. CDR1 is MGHDK, CDR2 SYGVNS, per germline. This CDR3 is built from 17 residues. CDR3 bases: TGTGCCAGCAGTGAATTTTCGGGACAGGGAGTACCCGGGGAGCTGTTTTTT. Its translation is CASSEFSGQGVPGELFF.

The CDR3 bases are TGTGCCACCAGCAGGGGGAGCTCTGGAAACACCATATATTTT. This gives the protein CATSRGSSGNTIYF. The chain carries TRBV15 and TRBJ1-3; D gene ambiguous. CDR3 length: 14 amino acids. V was shortened by 3 bases and J by 0 bases, with 6 bases between the two germline ends. The V gene's germline CDR1 is LNHNV and CDR2 YYDKDF (reference sequence).

The gene calls are TRBV9 and TRBJ2-7, with 7 bases aligning to TRBD1. The J segment lost 3 bases and the V segment lost 4 bases, leaving 7 bases of the junction unmatched. The CDR3 runs 14 residues. The germline CDR1 and CDR2 sequences are SGDLS and YYNGEE. This chain's CDR3 is CASSLYRDSYEQYF. CDR3 DNA: TGTGCCAGCAGCCTATACCGGGACAGCTACGAGCAGTACTTC.

The chain links TRBV9 to TRBJ1-2; TRBD1 aligns across 8 bases. Trimming cost V 1 base and J 0 bases; bases outside gene matches: 2. The germline V gene has CDR1 SGDLS and CDR2 YYNGEE. The CDR3 totals 15 residues. The CDR3 bases are TGTGCCAGCAGCGTACAGGGGGCCTCTAACTATGGCTACACCTTC. It encodes CASSVQGASNYGYTF.

The chain employs TRBV10-3 and TRBJ2-7, with no clear D. The germline V gene encodes CDR1 ENHRY and CDR2 SYGVKD. V lost 8 bases to trimming and J lost 5 bases, with 10 bases between them. The CDR3 totals 11 residues. This chain's CDR3 is CAIGPGDEQYF. In DNA, the CDR3 is TGTGCCATCGGTCCAGGCGACGAGCAGTACTTC.

This clone was observed once. This chain connects TRBV4-1 to TRBJ1-1; tentatively, D is TRBD1 (5 bases). The CDR3 consists of 14 residues. CDR1 and CDR2 from the germline V gene are MGHRA and YSYEKL. Trimming stripped 1 base from V and 7 bases from J, with 13 bases between. In nucleotides, the CDR3 is TGCGCCAGCAGCCAAGGACCGCTGGGGGGTGAAGCTTTCTTT. Translation: CASSQGPLGGEAFF.

The rearrangement joins TRBV5-4 to TRBJ2-1, with D perhaps matching TRBD2 (6 bases). V was shortened by 4 bases and J by 10 bases, with 9 bases between the two germline ends. Per the germline V gene, CDR1 is SGHNT and CDR2 is YYREEE (reference sequence). The CDR3 contains 11 residues. CDR3 sequence: CASSAGGEQFF. CDR3 nucleotide sequence: TGTGCCAGCAGCGCCGGGGGAGAGCAGTTCTTC.

The CDR3 coding sequence is TGCAGCGTGGGGGGGGATTGGACGCAGTATTTT. Protein sequence: CSVGGDWTQYF. V and J are TRBV20-1 and TRBJ2-3, with 7 bases matching TRBD2. Germline V gene data show CDR1 as DFQATT and CDR2 as SNEGSKA (reference sequence). The CDR3 sequence is 11 residues long.